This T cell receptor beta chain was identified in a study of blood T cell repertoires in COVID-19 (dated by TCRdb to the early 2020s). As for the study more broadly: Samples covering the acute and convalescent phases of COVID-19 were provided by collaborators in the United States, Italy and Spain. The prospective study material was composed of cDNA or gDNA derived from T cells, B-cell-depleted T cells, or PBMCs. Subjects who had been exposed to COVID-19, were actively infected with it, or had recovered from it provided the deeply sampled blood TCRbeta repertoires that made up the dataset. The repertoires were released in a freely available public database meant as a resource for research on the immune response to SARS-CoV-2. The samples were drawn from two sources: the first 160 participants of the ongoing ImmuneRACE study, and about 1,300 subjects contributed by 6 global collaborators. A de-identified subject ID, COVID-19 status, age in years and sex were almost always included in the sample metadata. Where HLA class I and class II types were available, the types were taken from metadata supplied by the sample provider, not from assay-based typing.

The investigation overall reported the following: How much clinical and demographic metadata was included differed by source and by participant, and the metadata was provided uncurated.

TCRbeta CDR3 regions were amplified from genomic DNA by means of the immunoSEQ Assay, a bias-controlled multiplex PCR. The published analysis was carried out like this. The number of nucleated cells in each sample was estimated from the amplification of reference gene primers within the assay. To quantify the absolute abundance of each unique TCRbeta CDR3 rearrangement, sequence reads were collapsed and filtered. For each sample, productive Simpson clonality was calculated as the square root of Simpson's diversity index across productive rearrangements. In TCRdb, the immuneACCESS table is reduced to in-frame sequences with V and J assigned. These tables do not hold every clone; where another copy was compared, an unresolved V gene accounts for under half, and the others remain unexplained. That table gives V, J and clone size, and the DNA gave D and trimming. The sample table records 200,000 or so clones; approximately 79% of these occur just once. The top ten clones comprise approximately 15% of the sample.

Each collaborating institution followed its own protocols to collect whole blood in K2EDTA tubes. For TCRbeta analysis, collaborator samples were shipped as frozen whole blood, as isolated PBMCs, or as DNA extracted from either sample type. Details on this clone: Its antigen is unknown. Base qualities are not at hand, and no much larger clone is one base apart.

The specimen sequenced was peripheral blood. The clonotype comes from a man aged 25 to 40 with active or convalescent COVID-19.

The DNA sequence is TGTGCCAGCAGTTCCCAGTACGAGCAGTACTTC. Its amino acids are CASSSQYEQYF. The sequence is built from TRBV27 and TRBJ2-7; the D gene cannot be named for sure. Relative to germline, V is 4 bases shorter and J is 4 bases shorter, with 5 bases between their ends. The CDR3 starts with the cysteine, ends with the phenylalanine, and has 11 residues. Only the CDR3 DNA stays, 33 bases, in frame from base 1. The germline V gene (reference sequence) yields MNHEY for CDR1 and SMNVEV for CDR2.